One sample yielded the 30 T cell receptor beta chains listed below, sequenced in a study of CD8+CD57+ T cells in acquired aplastic anemia. The study profiled TCR beta VDJ and CDR3 using genomic DNA as template. TCRdb reprocessed the reads via MiXCR and lists one record per CDR3 protein. The sample contains over 150,000 distinct CDR3 sequences, approximately 50% of which appear only once. Sequencing input: sorted CD4+, CD8+, or CD8+CD57+ T cells (not recorded which) from PBMCs. Every receptor here comes from a human donor in good health, serving as a control.

The rearrangement uses TRBV4-1 and TRBJ2-1; D perhaps matches TRBD2 (5 bases). This CDR3 has 14 residues. Germline loops: CDR1 MGHRA, CDR2 YSYEKL. V was cut by 3 bases and J by 6 bases, with 12 bases left in between. The CDR3 region has the DNA TGCGCCAGCAGCCACGGCGGGTTCGGCAATGAGCAGTTCTTC. This gives the protein CASSHGGFGNEQFF.

The rearrangement joins TRBV7-9 to TRBJ1-1; D remains unclear. The CDR3 has 13 amino acids. Germline assignment: CDR1 SEHNR and CDR2 FQNEAQ (reference sequence). Trimming took 0 bases from V and 6 from J, leaving 8 bases between them. The chain's CDR3 is CASSLAGVAEAFF. The CDR3 DNA sequence: TGTGCCAGCAGCTTAGCCGGGGTGGCTGAAGCTTTCTTT.

The chain has TRBV7-2 and TRBJ1-5; 11 positions match TRBD1. The CDR3 sequence is 17 residues long. Germline lookup yields CDR1 SGHTA and CDR2 FQGNSA. V was pared by 5 bases and J by 6 bases, with 12 bases of the junction left unmatched. CDR3 nucleotides: TGTGCCAGCAGCATAACCTCCGGGACAGGGGGAGTTCAGCCCCAGCATTTT. This translates into CASSITSGTGGVQPQHF. The full variable domain, in which reference TRBV7-2 and TRBJ1-5 provide the parts outside the CDR3, is GAGVSQSPSNKVTEKGKDVELRCDPISGHTALYWYRQSLGQGLEFLIYFQGNSAPDKSGLPSDRFSAERTGGSVSTLTIQRTQQEDSAVYLCASSITSGTGGVQPQHFGDGTRLSIL.

The V call is TRBV19, the J call TRBJ1-1; no clear D gene. Germline V lookup: CDR1 LNHDA, CDR2 SQIVND (reference sequence). The CDR3 loop spans 12 amino acids. Trimming took 9 bases from V and 4 from J, leaving 12 bases between them. CDR3 in amino acids: CASRRGGTEAFF. In DNA, the CDR3 is TGTGCCAGCAGGAGAGGAGGCACTGAAGCTTTCTTT.

This clonotype was recorded at least ten times. CDR3 loop: CSARDPAGTNNQPQHF. DNA of the CDR3: TGCAGTGCTAGAGATCCGGCAGGGACCAATAATCAGCCCCAGCATTTT. The chain uses TRBV20-1 and TRBJ1-5, with D possibly matching TRBD1 (5 bases). The CDR3 runs to 16 residues. Germline loops: CDR1 DFQATT, CDR2 SNEGSKA (reference sequence). V was shortened by 0 bases and J by 4 bases, with 16 bases between the two germline ends.

This clonotype was seen at least ten times. The V and J genes are TRBV7-2 and TRBJ2-5, with 9 nucleotides matching TRBD1. J gave up 5 bases and V 4 bases, and 2 bases lay outside the gene matches. There are 13 residues in the CDR3. The germline V gene has CDR1 SGHTA and CDR2 FQGNSA. The CDR3 is CASSYGQGETQYF. The CDR3 nucleotides read TGTGCCAGCAGCTATGGACAGGGGGAGACCCAGTACTTC.

This chain joins TRBV19 and TRBJ2-5; D is tentatively TRBD1 or TRBD2 (6 bases each). There are 14 residues in the CDR3. In germline, CDR1 is LNHDA, CDR2 SQIVND (reference sequence). V was pared by 4 bases and J by 5 bases, with 14 bases between. The CDR3 nucleotides are TGTGCCAGTAGTAGCAAACTCGGGGGCGAGACCCAGTACTTC. Amino acid sequence: CASSSKLGGETQYF.

This chain links TRBV19 with TRBJ2-5; tentatively, D is TRBD2 (7 bases). The ends were cut back, 11 bases at V and 5 bases at J, with 27 bases in the middle. In germline, CDR1 is LNHDA, CDR2 SQIVND (reference sequence). This CDR3 is built from 16 residues. CDR3: CAAREEGHRIDETQYF. In nucleotides, the CDR3 is TGTGCCGCCCGGGAGGAGGGACACCGGATTGATGAGACCCAGTACTTC.

The genes are TRBV6-5 and TRBJ1-2; 7 bases agree with TRBD1. The CDR3 extends over 13 amino acids. V lost 6 bases, J lost 4 bases, and 5 bases stayed unmatched. Looked up from germline, CDR1 is MNHEY and CDR2 is SVGAGI. Here the CDR3 DNA reads TGTGCCAGCAGCTCGGACAGGACCTATGGCTACACCTTC. It encodes CASSSDRTYGYTF.

The chain joins TRBV2 to TRBJ2-1; D might be TRBD2 (5 bases). The CDR3 covers 13 residues. V gave up 5 bases and J gave up 2 bases, with 7 bases separating them. CDR1 is SNHLY, CDR2 FYNNEI, per germline. CDR3 loop: CASSLAPYNEQFF. In nucleotides, the CDR3 is TGTGCCAGCAGTCTAGCTCCCTACAATGAGCAGTTCTTC.

This clonotype was recorded at least ten times. V gene TRBV6-1 combines with J gene TRBJ1-2; 10 bases map to TRBD1. V shed 8 bases and J 5 bases; nucleotides not matched to a gene: 11. Germline-derived CDR1 and CDR2 are MNHNS and SASEGT. The CDR3 covers 15 residues. CDR3 sequence reads: CASDDFGQGGYGYTF. The CDR3 DNA follows: TGTGCCAGCGATGACTTCGGACAGGGGGGGTATGGCTACACCTTC.

V gene TRBV19 combines with J gene TRBJ2-1, with D unclear. CDR3 size: 11 residues. CDR1 LNHDA and CDR2 SQIVND come from the germline V gene (reference sequence). Trimming took off 7 bases at V and 5 bases at J, with 6 bases between the two ends. The CDR3 spells CASTRDNEQFF. The DNA of the CDR3 is TGTGCCAGTACCCGGGACAATGAGCAGTTCTTC.

The chain carries TRBV7-2 and TRBJ2-5; 8 nucleotides line up with TRBD2. Trimming took 5 bases from V and 4 from J; bases not matched to a gene: 12. This CDR3 comprises 16 residues. The V gene's germline CDR1 is SGHTA and CDR2 FQGNSA. In nucleotides, the CDR3 is TGTGCCAGCAGCCCTGGCCGGGGGGGAGGGCTAGAGACCCAGTACTTC. As protein: CASSPGRGGGLETQYF.

This clonotype has at least ten counts. The genes are TRBV11-2 and TRBJ1-1, with 7 bases identical to TRBD1. The germline CDR1 and CDR2 sequences are SGHAT and FQNNGV. V trimming: 5 bases; J trimming: 8 bases; junction bases outside the gene matches: 11. This CDR3 is 14 amino acids long. The CDR3 bases are TGTGCCAGCAGCCCCCGGTCCGGGACAGCCGAAGCTTTCTTT. Protein: CASSPRSGTAEAFF.

This clonotype showed up just once. The V gene is TRBV29-1, the J gene TRBJ2-2; no definite D call. Trimming removed 4 bases at V and 3 bases at J, with 9 bases between. This CDR3 spans 13 amino acids. The germline V gene has CDR1 SQVTM and CDR2 ANQGSEA. The CDR3 coding sequence is TGCAGCGTTGTGTTTGGATACACCGGGGAGCTGTTTTTT. It translates to CSVVFGYTGELFF.

This clonotype was seen only a few times. The chain uses TRBV4-2 and TRBJ2-3; D tentatively reads TRBD1 or TRBD2 (5 bases each). This CDR3 spans 15 amino acids. Germline V gene data show CDR1 as LGHNA and CDR2 as YNFKEQ. Trimming left V 5 bases short and J 1 base short, with 13 bases between. DNA for the CDR3: TGTGCCAGCAGCTTGGGACGGCGAGGCACAGATACGCAGTATTTT. It yields the protein CASSLGRRGTDTQYF.

This chain uses TRBV5-4 with TRBJ2-7; 9 bases align to TRBD2. Trimming cost V 2 bases and J 2 bases; bases outside gene matches: 2. From germline, CDR1 is SGHNT and CDR2 YYREEE (reference sequence). The CDR3 extends over 14 amino acids. The CDR3 sequence is CASSFGTSPYEQYV. The CDR3 DNA reads as TGTGCCAGCAGCTTTGGGACTAGCCCCTACGAGCAGTACGTC.

The chain couples TRBV20-1 to TRBJ2-7; possibly TRBD1 for D (6 bases). This CDR3 is built from 14 residues. Germline V gene sequence: CDR1 DFQATT, CDR2 SNEGSKA (reference sequence). Trimming left V 0 bases short and J 0 bases short, with 9 bases between. Written as DNA, the CDR3 is TGCAGTGCTAGAGATGGACAGCGCTCCTACGAGCAGTACTTC. Translating gives CSARDGQRSYEQYF.

This clonotype was counted many times. The chain recombines TRBV9 with TRBJ2-2; D remains unclear. V shed 3 bases and J shed 6 bases, with 15 bases lying between them. The V gene's germline CDR1 is SGDLS and CDR2 YYNGEE. CDR3 length equals 15 residues. The CDR3 DNA is TGTGCCAGCAGCGGAGTTGGATCCGGTCCCGGGGAGCTGTTTTTT. This gives the protein CASSGVGSGPGELFF.

Ten or more counts support this clonotype. This rearrangement joins TRBV20-1 to TRBJ1-5; 7 positions match TRBD1. Germline V gene sequence: CDR1 DFQATT, CDR2 SNEGSKA (reference sequence). V gave up 6 bases and J gave up 0 bases; unmatched junction bases: 8. The length of the CDR3 is 15 residues. In nucleotides, the CDR3 is TGCAGTGCCAGACGGACAGGCGCTAGCAATCAGCCCCAGCATTTT. Its translation: CSARRTGASNQPQHF.

J is TRBJ2-7 and V is TRBV2, with D uncertain. The ends were cut back, 5 bases at V and 2 bases at J, with 13 bases in the middle. This CDR3 region has 14 residues. CDR1 is SNHLY, CDR2 FYNNEI, per germline. The CDR3 nucleotides are TGTGCCAGCAGTTACTCTGCGGTTGCCTACGAGCAGTACTTC. This codes for CASSYSAVAYEQYF.

J is TRBJ1-2 and V is TRBV7-2; TRBD1 matches at 11 bases. Germline CDR1 and CDR2: SGHTA and FQGNSA. V lost 5 bases and J lost 8; bases outside the gene matches: 7. The CDR3 is 14 residues long. CDR3 DNA sequence: TGTGCCAGCAGCCCCGGGACAGGGGGTTGGGGCTACACCTTC. This codes for CASSPGTGGWGYTF.

The V call is TRBV7-2, the J call TRBJ2-7, with D possibly TRBD1 on 6 matching bases. The CDR3 is 14 residues long. V was trimmed by 3 bases and J by 6 bases, leaving 15 bases between them. Germline V gene lookup returns CDR1 SGHTA and CDR2 FQGNSA. The CDR3 sequence is CASSFGAGVAEQYF. The CDR3 DNA is TGTGCCAGCAGCTTTGGGGCAGGGGTTGCCGAGCAGTACTTC.

As regards this clonotype: Relative to the germline gene, one junction end is altered; a read error may explain this. The chain employs TRBV7-2 and TRBJ1-5, with 11 bases aligning to TRBD1. The V gene's germline CDR1 is SGHTA and CDR2 FQGNSA. The CDR3 is made up of 14 amino acids. The CDR3 bases are TGTGCCAGCAGCAGAGGACAGGGGGCCAGCAATGAGCAGTTT. As protein: CASSRGQGASNEQF.

A word on this clonotype: An end of the junction does not agree with germline; a read error may underlie this. The chain joins TRBV20-1 to TRBJ2-1; D remains unclear. The germline V gene has CDR1 DFQATT and CDR2 SNEGSKA (reference sequence). This CDR3 is built from 11 residues. CDR3 in DNA: TGCAGTGTTAACCCATCCAATGAGCGGTTCTTC. It is translated as CSVNPSNERFF.

This chain links TRBV7-9 with TRBJ1-1; perhaps TRBD1 as D (5 bases). Trimming took 7 bases from V and 3 from J, leaving 12 bases between them. The CDR3 runs 13 residues. Germline V gives CDR1 SEHNR, CDR2 FQNEAQ (reference sequence). CDR3 nucleotide sequence: TGTGCCAGCACCCCTCAAGGGGACACTGAAGCTTTCTTT. Protein sequence: CASTPQGDTEAFF.

This clonotype occurred a few times. The J gene is TRBJ2-2, the V gene TRBV24-1, with D perhaps given as TRBD1 or TRBD2 (5 bases each). The ends were cut back, 4 bases at V and 2 bases at J, with 10 bases in the middle. This CDR3 comprises 15 residues. The V gene's germline CDR1 is KGHDR and CDR2 SFDVKD. CDR3 loop: CATSESGTNTGELFF. DNA for the CDR3: TGTGCCACCAGTGAATCTGGGACCAACACCGGGGAGCTGTTTTTT.

The chain joins TRBV5-1 to TRBJ1-6, with 12 bases aligning to TRBD1. The CDR3 spans 15 residues. J was trimmed by 9 bases and V by 4 bases; bases with no gene match: 5. The germline V gene encodes CDR1 SGHRS and CDR2 YFSETQ. CDR3 nucleotides: TGCGCCAGCAGCAGAGGGACAGGGGGCTCTTCACCCCTCCACTTT. Translation: CASSRGTGGSSPLHF.

The table lists this clonotype with many counts. The chain couples TRBV24-1 to TRBJ2-7, with TRBD1 matching over 10 bases. J lost 0 bases, V lost 3 bases, and 4 bases had no gene match. The CDR3 runs to 16 residues. In germline, CDR1 is KGHDR, CDR2 SFDVKD. CDR3 bases: TGTGCCACCAGTGATCCGGGGACAGGGGTCTCCTACGAGCAGTACTTC. Its protein is CATSDPGTGVSYEQYF.

This clonotype appeared a few times. This may be a read error, as it is one base from a much larger clone. This chain links TRBV14 with TRBJ1-3; no definite D call. Germline-derived CDR1 and CDR2 are SGHDN and FVKESK. The CDR3 covers 13 residues. Here the CDR3 DNA reads TGTGCCAGCACCGCCACCTCCCCGGGCACCAGATATTTT. Translating gives CASTATSPGTRYF.